This TCR beta chain was found in a study of blood T cell repertoires in COVID-19. Study-wide context: T cells, B-cell-depleted T cells, or PBMCs provided the cDNA or gDNA that served as material.

J was trimmed by 4 bases and V by 3 bases; bases with no gene match: 15. Germline V lookup: CDR1 MNHEY, CDR2 SMNVEV (reference sequence). The CDR3 has 18 amino acids. Profiled with immunoSEQ multiplex PCR; TCRdb holds only in-frame clones, not every one. The sample records 200,000 to 250,000 clones, under 85% being singletons. Seattle enrolled patients during active infection and tracked them longitudinally. What was sequenced was peripheral blood. The clonotype comes from a woman in her thirties with COVID-19, enrolled during active disease. The chain employs TRBV27 and TRBJ2-1, with 7 nucleotides matching TRBD2. CDR3 sequence (DNA): TGTGCCAGCAGTTTGTTATCGTACGGGCGGGAGCAGTACAATGAGCAGTTCTTC. Protein product: CASSLLSYGREQYNEQFF.